This TCR beta chain was documented in a study of cytomegalovirus exposure and HLA in healthy donors (dated by TCRdb to about 2017). Some background on the complete study: According to an earlier analysis of several hundred of the donors, about 180 million T cells yielded over 90 million unique TCR beta sequences and 276 Gb of sequence data. An early release that covered about 600 HLA-typed donors contained approximately 320 gigabases of sequencing data and 80 million or so unique TCR sequences. The genetic ancestry cluster associated with self-reported Caucasian donors included over 65% of the approximately 430 genotyped donors. The study aimed to test whether signatures of past pathogen exposure could be identified by cataloging public T cell receptors. The T cell repertoires of several hundred subjects were profiled by immunosequencing and related to cytomegalovirus serostatus. In addition to the first cohort of hundreds of subjects, a separate validation cohort of about 120 different subjects was used. High-throughput TCR immunosequencing, statistical association of individual TCRs with disease status, and machine learning were combined to predict cytomegalovirus infection status. A later analysis re-examined previously published TCR beta repertoires from roughly 650 donors and added high-resolution HLA genotyping to investigate patterns of TCR occurrence. The later analysis used no new phenotypic data to find candidate immune exposures, relying instead on TCR beta sequences and their occurrence across donors. In an earlier analysis of several hundred of the donors, high-throughput TCR beta sequencing was used to judge whether each TCR beta V gene segment behaved as functional or pseudogenic. Alongside the repertoire data, information on donor age, sex, ethnicity and CMV serostatus was compiled. A later genetic analysis took genome-wide SNP genotypes for about three fifths of the 666 donors and used that subset as a discovery cohort. All discovery cohort repertoires had been generated on a single sequencing platform. HLA typing included class I and class II loci at four-digit resolution. The number of typed donors differed by locus: about 620-640 for A, B, C, DRB1 and DQB1; approximately 540 for DQA1; approximately 610 for DPA1; and about 470 for DPB1. Because of strong linkage in the cohort, a few DR-DQ haplotypes were treated as single units for association and clustering. On average, roughly 240,000 unique TCR beta nucleotide sequences were sequenced per donor among some 430 genotyped donors of the cohort, with roughly 18% of those sequences being non-productive. Paper-wide results and their limitations: Several of the top co-occurrence clusters appeared to be linked to parvovirus B19, influenza, CMV and Epstein-Barr virus, according to a later analysis. The authors suggested that the approach could potentially be generalized to other disease states and immunological phenotypes. The classifier was reported to diagnose cytomegalovirus status with high specificity and sensitivity in both the original cohort and the validation cohort. V-gene and J-gene trimming of TCR beta chains was associated with a missense DCLRE1C variant in a later genetic analysis, and the association was replicated in an independent cohort. The cohort was sequenced for TCR beta chains only, and without alpha or paired-chain data the features that could be detected were limited. A later analysis associated about 17,000 TCR beta sequences with specific HLA alleles at a false discovery rate of 0.05. A further reported finding was that TCR beta sequences accurately predicted the HLA-A and HLA-B alleles for most subjects in the first cohort. Correlated functional status among segregating V segments might reflect linkage disequilibrium, but an unknown experimental factor could not be ruled out. Roughly uniform sequencing depth across donors was assumed in presence/absence analyses, although this assumption may not hold. In a later analysis, the rate of TCR association differed among HLA loci, with DRB1 alleles having the most associated TCRs and HLA-C alleles having the fewest. The only immune exposure information available for the cohort was CMV serostatus. Most TCR sequences were observed very rarely across donors, whereas some public TCRs were present in many individuals. A later analysis found that most CMV-associated TCR beta chains appeared HLA-restricted, with HLA associations seemingly driven largely by CMV exposure. When HLA alleles, especially DR and DQ, strongly co-occurred, TCR associations were difficult to assign to individual alleles. Because the 87-base-pair reads could not distinguish some IMGT-functional V segments, including TRBV6-2 and TRBV6-3, those segments were excluded. The sequencing pipeline was judged likely to have produced a cluster of highly shared sequence variants as a technical artifact. Some 15 rarely observed V segments, including chromosome 9 orphons, were excluded from the earlier analysis of approximately 500 of the donors because counts were too low. In an earlier analysis of some 500 of the donors, most TCR beta V segments appeared in productive rearrangements about 87% or about 30% of the time, broadly matching IMGT annotations. Compared with the approximately 670-donor mean, donors in an Asian-associated ancestry cluster had fewer N-insertions in productive TCRs, according to a later genetic analysis. In vitro tests confirmed that a few of the cytomegalovirus-associated TCR beta chains recognize cytomegalovirus antigens. A total of around 150 TCR beta chains were listed by the study as associated with cytomegalovirus. A later analysis found that HLA-associated TCR beta chains were more clonally expanded and had lower generation probabilities than equally common non-associated chains. HLA typing was unavailable for some donors at each locus, so association tests used only the typed subset.

The cohort was made up of 500 to 800 healthy bone marrow donors. Cohort members were all nominally healthy when sampled, although unrecorded immune exposures were likely present. The donor was CMV seronegative and was included in the group of several hundred seronegative cohort members. A peripheral blood sample was provided by each donor, and peripheral blood mononuclear cells were used for TCR beta sequencing. The Qiagen DNeasy Blood Extraction Kit was used to extract genomic DNA from the blood cell samples. The receptor library was made with the immunoSEQ multiplex PCR assay. The multiplex PCR relied on a mix of 60 forward primers for TCR Vbeta segments and 13 reverse primers for TCR Jbeta segments. A multiplex PCR assay on genomic DNA amplified the CDR3 region of rearranged TCR beta genes. On the Illumina HiSeq System, the amplified TCR beta libraries were sequenced as 87-base-pair reads. The original methods were these. Across the 600 to 700 repertoires, a later analysis counted roughly 77 million unique TCR beta chains, about 10 million of which were shared by at least two donors. Raw reads were error-corrected and collapsed into unique sequences with a nearest-neighbor algorithm that merged closely related sequences to remove PCR and sequencing errors. V, D and J gene segments were assigned by aligning CDR3 sequences to IMGT reference sequences. For a sequence to be retained, a match of at least six nucleotides was required to both a V gene segment and a J gene segment. Rearrangements were classified as productive when the CDR3 lacked stop codons and remained in frame with V and J, and all other rearrangements were classified as non-productive. CDR3 was defined by IMGT convention, running from the second conserved V-encoded cysteine to the conserved J-encoded phenylalanine. Sequences without an unambiguous match to a single V gene segment were excluded from the earlier analysis of 500 to 700 of the donors. In an earlier analysis of a few hundred of the donors, a V segment was called functional when productive rearrangements were above 56.7%, and segregating when the standard deviation between donors exceeded 5%. To diagnose cytomegalovirus status from the catalog of TCR beta chain sequences, a statistical classification framework was built. In a later analysis, V and J genes were assigned by comparing TCR nucleotide sequences against IMGT/GENE-DB human TR gene sequences. A later analysis assigned CDR3 sequences and most-parsimonious VDJ recombination scenarios with the TCRdist pipeline. In a later analysis, every TCR beta chain was defined by the combination of its CDR3 amino acid sequence and its V-gene family, and reads without a unique V-gene family were dropped. In a later analysis, 450 to 600 highly shared, low-generation-probability nucleotide sequences were removed to address suspected cross-contamination and a sequencing artifact. For each public chain, a later analysis derived a clonal expansion index from normalized ranks of inferred template counts within each repertoire. In a later analysis, generation probabilities were computed using a VDJ recombination model fitted to out-of-frame rearrangements, and the results were checked against IGoR. A later analysis scored TCR-TCR, TCR-HLA and TCR-CMV co-occurrence with hypergeometric tests, applying a repertoire-size bias correction to TCR pairs. False discovery rates were estimated in a later analysis by permuting HLA or CMV assignments 20 times. A later analysis grouped co-occurring TCRs with DBSCAN, adding TCRdist sequence similarity when clustering within HLA-allele-positive subsets. Repertoires with fewer than 30,000 or more than 120,000 public chains were left out of co-occurrence clustering, as were roughly five repertoires with anomalous nucleotide sharing. TCRdb obtained this table from immuneACCESS and retained in-frame rearrangements with V and J assigned. These tables miss some clones; where compared with another copy, unresolved V genes account for less than half of the shortfall, and the remainder is unexplained. V and J calls and clone size are copied from that table; D and trimming were computed from the DNA. The sample's table covers some 130,000 clones. The top ten hold 1.5% to 1.9% of the sample.

A note on this clone: Which antigen it targets is not known.

According to the germline V gene, CDR1 reads SGHRS and CDR2 reads YFSETQ. From cysteine to phenylalanine, the CDR3 is 15 amino acids long. Only the CDR3 portion is preserved as DNA: 45 bases, with reading frame beginning at the first base. V is pared back by 0 bases and J by 8 bases, with 17 bases lying between the germline termini. Sequenced material: PBMCs. The chain was built from TRBV5-1 and TRBJ1-2; a tentative D match to TRBD1 spans 6 bases. This receptor was taken from a woman between 40 and 55 years old in good health and CMV-seronegative. The nucleotides read TGCGCCAGCAGCTTGGGGGGGTCAGGGGCGCACGGCTACACCTTC. It specifies CASSLGGSGAHGYTF.